This T cell receptor beta chain originates from a study of neurological immune-mediated disorders. Study-wide findings and caveats: Private repertoires in all groups were suggested by the absence of shared CDR3 amino acid sequences among expanded clones across subjects. TCR clonal expansion peaked in HTLV-1-associated myelopathy patients and was lowest in multiple sclerosis patients.

This clonotype was seen at least ten times. Its target is not known. 5'RACE with 10-nucleotide random UMIs produced the cDNA. Every sequencing run generated over 160 million TCR-beta sequences from 15-18 subjects. TCRdb reprocessed the 5' RACE reads via MiXCR and lists one record per CDR3 protein. Here the sample spans some 37,000 distinct CDR3 sequences, 10% being singletons. This CDR3 contains 11 residues. V dropped 2 bases and J dropped 11 bases, with 7 bases sitting between them. CDR1 SGHTS and CDR2 YDEGEE come from the germline V gene. The sample consisted of PBMCs. The chain combines TRBV5-8 with TRBJ1-4; D uncertain. This receptor was taken from a woman between 25 and 40 years old with HTLV-1-associated myelopathy (HAM/TSP). The CDR3 DNA is TGTGCCAGCAGCTTAATGGGGAAACTGTTTTTT. Translating gives CASSLMGKLFF.